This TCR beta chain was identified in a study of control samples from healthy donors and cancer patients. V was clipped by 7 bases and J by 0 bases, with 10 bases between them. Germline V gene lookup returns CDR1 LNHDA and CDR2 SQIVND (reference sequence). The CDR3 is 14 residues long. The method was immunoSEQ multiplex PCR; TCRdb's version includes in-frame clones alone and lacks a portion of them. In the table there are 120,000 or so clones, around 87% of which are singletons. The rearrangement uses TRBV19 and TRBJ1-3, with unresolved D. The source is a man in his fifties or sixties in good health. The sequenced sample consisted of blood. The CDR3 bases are TGTGCCAGTAACAAGATGAGCTCTGGAAACACCATATATTTT. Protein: CASNKMSSGNTIYF. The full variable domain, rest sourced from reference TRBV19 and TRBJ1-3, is DGGITQSPKYLFRKEGQNVTLSCEQNLNHDAMYWYRQDPGQGLRLIYYSQIVNDFQKGDIAEGYSVSREKKESFPLTVTSAQKNPTAFYLCASNKMSSGNTIYFGEGSWLTVV.